This entry describes one T cell receptor beta chain. This specimen belongs to a study of identical twins. TCRdb itself ran the 5' RACE reads through MiXCR, one entry per CDR3 protein. In the table there are about 470,000 distinct CDR3 sequences, roughly 26% of which are singletons. Looked up from germline, CDR1 is SNHLY and CDR2 is FYNNEI. This CDR3 has 15 amino acids. Trimming took 7 bases from V and 8 from J, leaving 21 bases between them. This same sample was also part of a study on T cells expressing NK-cell markers. Per that study: Of the CD8+ T cells in about 6 donors, about 1.0-7.5% belonged to dominant NKG2C+ clonotypes. Also leading the CD3+CD56-NKG2C+ fraction in a handful of donors were these clonotypes.

The rearrangement joins TRBV2 to TRBJ2-1; D is unresolved. Material for sequencing was CD4+ T cells sorted from blood. The TCR sequence derives from a woman younger than 30 in good health. The CDR3 spells CASKDLKRLLDEQFF. CDR3 nucleotides: TGTGCCAGCAAAGACTTGAAGCGCCTCTTGGATGAGCAGTTCTTC.